This TCR beta chain was profiled in a study of blood T cell repertoires in COVID-19. Study summary: Some COVID-19 samples were acute and others convalescent; all came from the United States, Italy and Spain. PBMCs, B-cell-depleted T cells, or T cells provided the cDNA or gDNA that made up the material.

Looked up from germline, CDR1 is SGHRS and CDR2 is YFSETQ. The CDR3 sequence is 18 residues long. V dropped 0 bases and J dropped 1 base, with 20 bases sitting between them. Data came from immunoSEQ multiplex PCR; TCRdb stores just in-frame clones and leaves some out. The sample comprises about 160,000 clones, roughly 93% of which are singletons, and 3.5% to 5% rests with the top ten. This TCR was sampled from a woman aged 50 to 60 with acute or convalescent COVID-19. The sequencing sample was made of peripheral blood. V gene TRBV5-1 combines with J gene TRBJ2-7; D ambiguous. In DNA form, the CDR3 reads TGCGCCAGCAGCTTGGTGGGCAGAATAACAGCTTCTTCCTACGAGCAGTACTTC. Translation gives CASSLVGRITASSYEQYF.